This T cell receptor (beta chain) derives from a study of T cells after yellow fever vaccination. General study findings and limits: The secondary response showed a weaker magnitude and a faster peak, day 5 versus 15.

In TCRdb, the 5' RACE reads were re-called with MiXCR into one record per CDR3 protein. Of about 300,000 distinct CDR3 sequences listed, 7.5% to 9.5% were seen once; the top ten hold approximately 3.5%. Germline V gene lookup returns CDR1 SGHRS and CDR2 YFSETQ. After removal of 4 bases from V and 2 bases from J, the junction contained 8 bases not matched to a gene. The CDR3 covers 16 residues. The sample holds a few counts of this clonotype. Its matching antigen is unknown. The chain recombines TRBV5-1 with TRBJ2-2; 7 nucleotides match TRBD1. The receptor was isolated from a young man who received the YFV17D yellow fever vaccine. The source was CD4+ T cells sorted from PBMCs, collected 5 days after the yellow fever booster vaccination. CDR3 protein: CASSLRGQGNTGELFF. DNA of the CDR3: TGCGCCAGCAGCCTGAGGGGGCAGGGCAACACCGGGGAGCTGTTTTTT.